This section outlines one T cell receptor beta chain sequence together with its context. The CDR3 is made up of 15 amino acids. Trimming removed 1 base from V and 5 bases from J; junction bases left unmatched: 8. Germline values: CDR1 SQVTM, CDR2 ANQGSEA. MiXCR, run by TCRdb on the 5' RACE reads, gives a single entry per CDR3 protein. The repertoire holds some 420,000 distinct CDR3 sequences, with 15% to 20% as singletons. The sample originates from a study of T cells after yellow fever vaccination. The sample here was PBMCs, taken before the yellow fever booster vaccination. The sequence was obtained from a man in his late teens or twenties who received the YFV17D yellow fever vaccine. The rearrangement joins TRBV29-1 to TRBJ2-3; the match to TRBD2 covers 8 bases. In DNA, the CDR3 is TGCAGCGTTGAAGTCTTCGGGGGGGTCGGAGATACGCAGTATTTT. Translation gives CSVEVFGGVGDTQYF.